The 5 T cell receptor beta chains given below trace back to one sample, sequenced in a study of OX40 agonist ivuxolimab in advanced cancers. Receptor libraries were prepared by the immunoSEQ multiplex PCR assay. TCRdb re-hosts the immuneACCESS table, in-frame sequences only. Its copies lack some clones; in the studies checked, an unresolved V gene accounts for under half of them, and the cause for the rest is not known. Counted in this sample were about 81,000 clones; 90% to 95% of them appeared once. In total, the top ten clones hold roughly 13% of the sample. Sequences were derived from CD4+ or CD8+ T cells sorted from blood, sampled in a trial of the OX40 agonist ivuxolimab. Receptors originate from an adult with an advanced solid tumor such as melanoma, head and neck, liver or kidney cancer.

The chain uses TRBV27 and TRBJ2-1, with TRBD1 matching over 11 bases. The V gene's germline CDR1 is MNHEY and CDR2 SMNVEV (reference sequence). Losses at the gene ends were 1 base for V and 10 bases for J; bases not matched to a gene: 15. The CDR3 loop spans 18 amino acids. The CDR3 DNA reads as TGTGCCAGCAGTTTATTGGTTGGAGGGACAGGGACAGGGGGGGAGCAGTTCTTC. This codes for CASSLLVGGTGTGGEQFF.

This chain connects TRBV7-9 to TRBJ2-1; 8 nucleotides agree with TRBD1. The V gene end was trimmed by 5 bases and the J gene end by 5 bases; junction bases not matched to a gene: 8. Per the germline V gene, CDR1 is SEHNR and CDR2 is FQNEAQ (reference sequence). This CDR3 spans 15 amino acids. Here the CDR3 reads CASSPRDRTDNEQFF. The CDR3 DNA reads TGTGCCAGCAGCCCCCGGGACAGGACTGACAATGAGCAGTTCTTC.

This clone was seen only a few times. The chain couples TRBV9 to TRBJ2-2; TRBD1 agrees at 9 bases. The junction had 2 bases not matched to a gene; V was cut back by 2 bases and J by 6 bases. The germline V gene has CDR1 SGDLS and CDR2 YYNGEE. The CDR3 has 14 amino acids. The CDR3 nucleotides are TGTGCCAGCAGCGTGGGGACAGGGCCCGGGGAGCTGTTTTTT. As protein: CASSVGTGPGELFF. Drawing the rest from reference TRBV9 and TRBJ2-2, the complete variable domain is DSGVTQTPKHLITATGQRVTLRCSPRSGDLSVYWYQQSLDQGLQFLIQYYNGEERAKGNILERFSAQQFPDLHSELNLSSLELGDSALYFCASSVGTGPGELFFGEGSRLTVL.

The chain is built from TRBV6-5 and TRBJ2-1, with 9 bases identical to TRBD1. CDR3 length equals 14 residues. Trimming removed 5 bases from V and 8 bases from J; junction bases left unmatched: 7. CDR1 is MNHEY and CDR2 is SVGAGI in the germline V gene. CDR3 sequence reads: CASSPGQGMDEQFF. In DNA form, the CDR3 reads TGTGCCAGCAGTCCGGGACAGGGAATGGATGAGCAGTTCTTC.

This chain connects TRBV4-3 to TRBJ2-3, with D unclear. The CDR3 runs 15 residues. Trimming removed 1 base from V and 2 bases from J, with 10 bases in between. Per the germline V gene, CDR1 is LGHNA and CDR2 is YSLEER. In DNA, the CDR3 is TGCGCCAGCAGCCAAGGAGGACGAGACACAGATACGCAGTATTTT. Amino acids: CASSQGGRDTDTQYF.